This T cell receptor (beta chain) was captured in a study of T-cell reconstitution after alpha-beta-depleted transplantation in children. Study-wide findings and caveats: A year had passed since transplant, and T-cell counts and diversity by then came mostly from newly produced T cells. About two months after transplant, alpha-beta T cells reportedly came from several hundred expanded graft clones. Surviving recipient T cells and intrathymic progenitors accounted for some patients' high TCRbeta diversity at day 60.

This clonotype was observed a handful of times. Its antigen remains unidentified. TCRbeta library construction was performed incorporating unique molecular identifiers. TCRdb itself ran the PCR reads through MiXCR, one entry per CDR3 protein. The top ten hold roughly 5% of the sample, which has some 830,000 distinct CDR3 sequences, 15% to 20% seen once. Germline trimming cut 4 bases from V and 8 bases from J; bases unmatched to any gene: 6. This CDR3 region has 16 residues. Germline V gives CDR1 SEHNR, CDR2 FQNEAQ (reference sequence). The genes are TRBV7-9 and TRBJ2-2; 14 bases fit TRBD2. This sequence was found in a male patient younger than 18 who had a stem cell transplant for acute lymphoblastic leukemia, so the T cells may come from the graft donor. The sequencing here drew on PBMCs, mostly from graft donor cells, taken 360 days after TCRalphabeta/CD19-depleted stem cell transplant. CDR3 DNA: TGTGCCAGCAGCTGGAGGACTAGCGGGAGGACAGGGGAGCTGTTTTTT. Its protein is CASSWRTSGRTGELFF. Complete variable domain (other parts from reference TRBV7-9 and TRBJ2-2): DTGVSQNPRHKITKRGQNVTFRCDPISEHNRLYWYRQTLGQGPEFLTYFQNEAQLEKSRLLSDRFSAERPKGSFSTLEIQRTEQGDSAMYLCASSWRTSGRTGELFFGEGSRLTVL.